The present T cell receptor beta chain was sequenced within a study of shared clonotypes between healthy human individuals. Background on the study: CD4 naive and CD4 memory each took three plates per donor, while CD8 naive took two and CD8 memory one.

Donors included only healthy HIV-negative adults lacking recent acute infections or vaccinations. A CD45RA-negative memory subset and a CD45RA+ naive subset were separated from the CD4+ cells. Only in-frame clones appear in the TCRdb table, and some are missing; sequencing was by immunoSEQ multiplex PCR. The sample shows over a million clones, approximately 98% of them seen only once. Study-level findings and limits: Sorted-subset sequencing was shown by rarefaction to be incomplete despite large depth.

Remarks on this clone: Its cognate antigen is unknown.

The sequence was obtained from a young man in good health. Sequencing was done on a sample of naive CD4+ T cells sorted from blood. As for subset: CD45RA+ positively selected.

In DNA, the CDR3 is TGTGCCAGCAGCCGACAGGTTTCTGAAAAACTGTTTTTT. The encoded protein is CASSRQVSEKLFF. The rearrangement uses TRBV14 and TRBJ1-4; TRBD1 might be the D (6 bases). The CDR3 runs 13 residues. CDR1 and CDR2 (germline): SGHDN, FVKESK. Trimming removed 4 bases at V and 7 bases at J, with 10 bases between.